This T cell receptor (beta chain) is drawn from a study of blood T cell repertoires in COVID-19 (dated by TCRdb to the early 2020s). Notes on the research overall: Samples covering the acute and convalescent phases of COVID-19 were provided by collaborators in the United States, Italy and Spain. The prospective study material was composed of cDNA or gDNA derived from T cells, B-cell-depleted T cells, or PBMCs. Deeply sampled blood TCRbeta repertoires from subjects exposed to, actively infected with, or recovered from COVID-19 were included in the dataset. The repertoires were released in a freely available public database meant as a resource for research on the immune response to SARS-CoV-2. Samples were obtained from the ongoing ImmuneRACE study (first 160 participants) and from 1,254 subjects provided by 6 global collaborators. The sample metadata nearly always contained a de-identified subject ID, COVID-19 status, age in years and sex. Where available, HLA class I and class II types were obtained from metadata supplied by the sample provider rather than from assay-based typing. Overall study results and their limits: The amount of clinical and demographic metadata varied by source and participant and was provided uncurated.

Inclusive of the bounding cysteine and phenylalanine, the CDR3 is 15 residues long. Only the CDR3 DNA is retained, 45 bases long and in frame from the first base. CDR1 and CDR2, looked up from the germline V gene, are SQVTM and ANQGSEA. The germline V end is reduced by 5 bases and the J end by 8 bases; junction bases left unmatched: 17. The immunoSEQ Assay, a bias-controlled multiplex PCR, was used to amplify TCRbeta CDR3 regions from genomic DNA. The authors processed their data as follows. The number of nucleated cells in each sample was estimated from the amplification of reference gene primers within the assay. To quantify the absolute abundance of each unique TCRbeta CDR3 rearrangement, sequence reads were collapsed and filtered. For each sample, productive Simpson clonality was calculated as the square root of Simpson's diversity index across productive rearrangements. Drawn from immuneACCESS, this table holds only the in-frame rearrangements with V and J called that TCRdb kept. Clones are partly lost; checked studies trace under half to an unresolved V gene and leave the rest unexplained. V, J and clone size are those of that table, while D and trimming were read from the DNA. The sample table lists approximately 90,000 clones, roughly nine tenths of them with a count of one. The ten largest account for 1.7% of the sample.

On this clone itself: Its binding antigen is unknown. Base qualities are not at hand, and no much larger clone is one base apart.

The collaborating institutions used their own protocols to collect whole blood in K2EDTA tubes. For TCRbeta analysis, collaborators shipped samples in one of three forms: frozen whole blood, isolated PBMCs, or DNA extracted from either of those sample types. This sequence was found in a man in his sixties with acute or convalescent COVID-19. What was sequenced was peripheral blood. The V and J segments used are TRBV29-1 and TRBJ1-2; 7 bases in the junction line up with TRBD1. The nucleotide sequence is TGCAGCGTTAATGACAGGGCGACGATCGAAGGCGGCTACACCTTC. Its amino acids are CSVNDRATIEGGYTF.